A selection of T cell receptor beta chains follows, all from one sample in a study of cytomegalovirus exposure and HLA in healthy donors. Sequencing was performed with immunoSEQ multiplex PCR; in TCRdb, only in-frame clones are kept and a portion is missing. The sample has around 110,000 clones, 82% seen once. The sequencing sample was made of PBMCs. These receptors originate from a man under 40 in good health and CMV-seropositive. The CDR3 runs from the conserved cysteine through the conserved F or W. A D gene is named only where the DNA matches it firmly. A clone size is listed for some rows: how often the clone was seen (once, few, many), or a class if it is expanded.

>TRBJ2-7|TRBV23-1|.|.
TGCGCCAGCAGTCAATCTCTCACAATTTTCTCCTACGAGCAGTACTTC
CASSQSLTIFSYEQYF
>TRBJ1-1|TRBV11-3|.|.
TGTGCCAGCAGCTACGGACAGAGGTGGAAGGTGAACACTGAAGCTTTCTTT
CASSYGQRWKVNTEAFF
>TRBJ1-1|TRBV6-4|.|.
TGTGCCAGCAGTGACTCAGGCAGGGCGGTCACTGAAGCTTTCTTT
CASSDSGRAVTEAFF
>TRBJ2-7|TRBV10-1|.|.
TGCGCCAGCAGTGGTGGGGGCTCGGGCGAGCAGTACTTC
CASSGGGSGEQYF
>TRBJ1-6|TRBV6-4|TRBD1|.
TGTGCCAGCAGTCAGACAGGGGATCTTTCACCCCTCCACTTT
CASSQTGDLSPLHF
>TRBJ2-3|TRBV5-1|TRBD2|.
TGCGCCAGCAGCTTGGGGGCACTAGCGGGGGGTGATACGCAGTATTTT
CASSLGALAGGDTQYF
>TRBJ1-1|TRBV7-9|TRBD1|few
TGTGCCAGCAGCTCCCCCGGGCAGGGGGCAGGAGCTTTCTTT
CASSSPGQGAGAFF
>TRBJ1-6|TRBV5-4|TRBD1|.
TGTGCCAGCAGCCCCCGGGACAGGGGTAATTCACCCCTCCACTTT
CASSPRDRGNSPLHF
>TRBJ2-5|TRBV5-4|TRBD2|.
TGTGCCAGCAGCTCCTCCTTAGCGGGGGGCCCCCTGTTGACCCAGTACTTC
CASSSSLAGGPLLTQYF
>TRBJ1-2|TRBV6-1|.|.
TGTGCCAGCAGTGATATTACAGGGCTCGTCTATGGCTACACCTTC
CASSDITGLVYGYTF
>TRBJ2-7|TRBV7-9|.|.
TGTTCCACCTACGCTGGTGCAGGTTACGAGCAGTACTTC
CSTYAGAGYEQYF
>TRBJ2-3|TRBV30|.|once
TGTGCCTGGAGTCGGAGTGGCGGCACAGATACGCAGTATTTT
CAWSRSGGTDTQYF
>TRBJ2-7|TRBV14|TRBD2|.
TGTGCCAGCAGCCCCGCCGCTGCGGGGGGCCCAGACTCCTACGAGCAGTACTTC
CASSPAAAGGPDSYEQYF
>TRBJ2-1|TRBV6-5|.|.
TGTGCCAGCAGTTACAGCCAATCGTCAAATGAGCAGTTCTTC
CASSYSQSSNEQFF
>TRBJ1-1|TRBV21-1|.|.
TGTGCCAGCCCCCCCGTTGACACTGAAGCTTTCTTT
CASPPVDTEAFF
>TRBJ2-3|TRBV6-5|TRBD1|.
TGTGCCAGCAGTTTTGGACAGGGGTCGGCAGATACGCAGTATTTT
CASSFGQGSADTQYF
>TRBJ1-2|TRBV6-1|TRBD1|.
TGTGCCAGCGGACAGGGGGCGGTCTATGGCTACACCTTC
CASGQGAVYGYTF
>TRBJ2-7|TRBV12-5|.|.
TGTGCTAGTGGTTCTCCCAGGGTTGTCAACGAGCAGTACTTC
CASGSPRVVNEQYF
>TRBJ2-7|TRBV2|TRBD2|.
TGTGCCAGTTTTATAGCGGGGGGGCCCTACGAGCAGTACTTC
CASFIAGGPYEQYF
>TRBJ2-5|TRBV30|.|.
TGTGCCTGGAGTAAGGACAGTTGGGCACGAGAGACCCAGTACTTC
CAWSKDSWARETQYF
>TRBJ2-2|TRBV5-1|.|.
TGCGCCAGCAGCGTCGACAGGAACACCGGGGAGCTGTTTTTT
CASSVDRNTGELFF
>TRBJ1-4|TRBV7-9|.|.
TGTGCCAGCAGCCCAGGCGTTCTAGCAGCTAATGAAAAACTGTTTTTT
CASSPGVLAANEKLFF
>TRBJ1-1|TRBV6-1|.|.
TGTGCCAGCAGTGCGGCAGACAATACTGAAGCTTTCTTT
CASSAADNTEAFF
>TRBJ2-2|TRBV10-3|.|.
TGTGCCATCAGTGAGTTGAAAGTGTCGGTCGCCGGGGAGCTGTTTTTT
CAISELKVSVAGELFF
>TRBJ1-4|TRBV7-9|TRBD1|.
TGTTCCAGCAGCTTCGGGACAGTAGATGAAAAACTGTTTTTT
CSSSFGTVDEKLFF
>TRBJ1-6|TRBV5-1|TRBD1|.
TGCGCCAGCAGCTTGGGACAGGGTGGGGAGAATTCACCCCTCCACTTT
CASSLGQGGENSPLHF
>TRBJ1-2|TRBV7-2|.|.
TGTGCCAGCAGCTTTTTATATTATGGCTACACCTTC
CASSFLYYGYTF
>TRBJ2-1|TRBV5-1|TRBD1|.
TGCGCCAGCAGGACCGGGACAGGCTTCTACAATGAGCAGTTCTTC
CASRTGTGFYNEQFF
>TRBJ1-2|TRBV2|.|.
TGTGCCAGCAGTGAAACTGGTTTGAACTATGGCTACACCTTC
CASSETGLNYGYTF
>TRBJ2-7|TRBV6-5|.|.
TGTGCCAGCAGTTACTCGGCAGGGGGACTTTTCTACGAGCAGTACTTC
CASSYSAGGLFYEQYF
>TRBJ2-1|TRBV5-1|.|.
TGCGCCAGCAGCTTGGTTGCGGACAATTACAATGAGCAGTTCTTC
CASSLVADNYNEQFF
>TRBJ1-1|TRBV11-3|.|.
TGTGCCAGCAGCTTAGAGCAGGGAAGGAACACTGAAGCTTTCTTT
CASSLEQGRNTEAFF
>TRBJ1-2|TRBV7-2|TRBD1|.
TGTGCCAGCAGCCAACAACTCGGACAGGGCCATGGCTACACCTTC
CASSQQLGQGHGYTF
>TRBJ1-2|TRBV10-3|.|.
TGTGCCATCAGTGATACTCTCAACTATGGCTACACCTTC
CAISDTLNYGYTF
>TRBJ1-3|TRBV6-1|TRBD1|.
TGTGCCAGCAGTCCCCAGGGGGGCACCGGAAACACCATATATTTT
CASSPQGGTGNTIYF
>TRBJ2-6|TRBV18|TRBD1|once
TGTGCCAGCTCATCCGGGACAGGGGGCTCTGGGGCCAACGGCCTGACTTTC
CASSSGTGGSGANGLTF
>TRBJ2-2|TRBV7-6|TRBD2|.
TGTGCCAGCAGCTTAGGAGCGGGGGTAAACACCGGGGAGCTGTTTTTT
CASSLGAGVNTGELFF
>TRBJ2-2|TRBV6-5|TRBD1|.
TGTGCCAGCAGTCGAACCGGGACAGGGAACGGGGAGCTGTTTTTT
CASSRTGTGNGELFF
>TRBJ2-1|TRBV13|.|.
TGTGCCAGCAGCTTAAGGGGCCACAATGAGCAGTTCTTC
CASSLRGHNEQFF
>TRBJ1-4|TRBV7-9|TRBD1|.
TGTTCCAGCAGCACCGGGACAGAACTTGAAAAACTGTTTTTT
CSSSTGTELEKLFF
>TRBJ2-5|TRBV4-1|TRBD1|once
TGCGCCAGCAGCCAAGACTACAGGGGATTAATCGTCTCAGAGACCCAGTACTTC
CASSQDYRGLIVSETQYF
>TRBJ2-2|TRBV7-9|.|.
TGTGCCAGCACCTCATTGGACAGTGAAACCCTGTTGAACACCGGGGAGCTGTTTTTT
CASTSLDSETLLNTGELFF
>TRBJ2-3|TRBV4-1|.|once
TGCGCCAGCAGCAAAAGATGGGCCCCGGGGGGCGGGGCTAGCACAGATACGCAGTATTTT
CASSKRWAPGGGASTDTQYF
>TRBJ1-1|TRBV10-3|TRBD1|.
TGTGCCATCAGTGGGGACAGGGGGCATGTAGGCACTGAAGCTTTCTTT
CAISGDRGHVGTEAFF
>TRBJ2-7|TRBV5-4|.|.
TGTGCCAGCAGCTTATGGCAGGGCCCCTACGAGCAGTACTTC
CASSLWQGPYEQYF
>TRBJ1-5|TRBV29-1|TRBD1|.
TGCAGCGTGGGGACAGGGGGCGGCAATCAGCCCCAGCATTTT
CSVGTGGGNQPQHF
>TRBJ1-2|TRBV5-4|TRBD1|.
TGTGCCAGCAGCTCAATGGACAGGGACGAGCCCGGCTACACCTTC
CASSSMDRDEPGYTF
>TRBJ1-5|TRBV2|TRBD1|.
TGTGCCAGCAGTCGGACAGGGGAAGGGGTACCCCAGCATTTT
CASSRTGEGVPQHF
>TRBJ2-2|TRBV5-1|.|.
TGCGCCAGCAGCTTCGTCGGGGAGCTGTTTTTT
CASSFVGELFF
>TRBJ1-5|TRBV5-4|.|.
TGTGCCAGCAGCCAATACCCAACGAACAGTCAACAGCCCCAGCATTTT
CASSQYPTNSQQPQHF
>TRBJ2-1|TRBV5-5|TRBD2|.
TGTGCCAGCAGCTTGGCGGAAAGGACTAGCGGGGACAATGAGCAGTTCTTC
CASSLAERTSGDNEQFF
>TRBJ2-7|TRBV10-2|TRBD1|.
TGCGCCAGCAGTGTTCCTCGACAGGGGACGCTAATCTCCTACGAGCAGTACTTC
CASSVPRQGTLISYEQYF
>TRBJ1-1|TRBV29-1|.|.
TGCAGCGGGACCTCGGGGTTTTATGTGACGAATTACCCGAACACTGAAGCTTTCTTT
CSGTSGFYVTNYPNTEAFF